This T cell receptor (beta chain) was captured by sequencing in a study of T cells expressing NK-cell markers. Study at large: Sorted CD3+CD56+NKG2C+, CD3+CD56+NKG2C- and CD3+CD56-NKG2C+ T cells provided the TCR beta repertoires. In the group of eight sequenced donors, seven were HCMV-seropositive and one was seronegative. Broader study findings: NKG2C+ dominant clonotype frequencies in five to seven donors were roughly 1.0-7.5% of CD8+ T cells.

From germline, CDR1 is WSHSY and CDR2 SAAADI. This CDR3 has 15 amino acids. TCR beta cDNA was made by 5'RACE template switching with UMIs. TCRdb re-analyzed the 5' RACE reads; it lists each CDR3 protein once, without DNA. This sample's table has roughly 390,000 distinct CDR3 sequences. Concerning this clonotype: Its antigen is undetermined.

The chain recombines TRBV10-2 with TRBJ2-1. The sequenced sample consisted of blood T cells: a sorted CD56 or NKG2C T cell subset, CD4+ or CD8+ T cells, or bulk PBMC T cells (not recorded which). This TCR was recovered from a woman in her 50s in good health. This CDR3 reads CASSVLGRPYNEQFF.